Reported below is one T cell receptor beta chain. These data come from a study of cytomegalovirus exposure and HLA in healthy donors. Primers for the PCR totalled 60 Vbeta and 13 Jbeta. Method: immunoSEQ multiplex PCR; TCRdb's copy keeps in-frame clones and lacks some. The table shows around 150,000 clones, with roughly four fifths occurring only once. CDR3 length equals 13 residues. Germline CDR1 is KGHSH and CDR2 is LQKENI. Trimming stripped 3 bases from V and 6 bases from J, with 12 bases between. The TCR was taken from a female donor in good health and CMV-seropositive. The rearrangement joins TRBV18 to TRBJ2-7, with D possibly TRBD1 on 5 matching bases. The material sequenced was PBMCs. The chain's CDR3 is CASSPNRDSEQYF. The CDR3 bases are TGTGCCAGCTCACCTAATAGAGACAGCGAGCAGTACTTC.